Following are 7 T cell receptor beta chains from one sample sequenced in a study of memory CD4+ T cells and cytomegalovirus serostatus. Data came from immunoSEQ multiplex PCR; TCRdb stores just in-frame clones and leaves some out. Of tens of thousands of clones listed, over 60% are singletons. The sort gate was single viable CD3+CD4+CD8-CD45RO+ cells for memory CD4+ T cells. Sequences were obtained from memory CD4+ T cells from blood. These receptors all stem from an adult in good health and CMV-seropositive.

This chain joins TRBV4-2 and TRBJ2-3, with D possibly matching TRBD2 (6 bases). Trimming removed 1 base at V and 4 bases at J, with 15 bases between. The CDR3 is made up of 16 amino acids. Germline CDR1 LGHNA, CDR2 YNFKEQ. DNA of the CDR3: TGTGCCAGCAGCCAAGGAAACGGGAGAGGCGCAGATACGCAGTATTTT. Translation: CASSQGNGRGADTQYF.

The chain joins TRBV9 to TRBJ2-5; D is uncertain. V lost 4 bases to trimming and J lost 2 bases, with 15 bases between them. Germline CDR1 and CDR2: SGDLS and YYNGEE. The CDR3 is 15 amino acids. The CDR3 sequence: CASSPRVGKQETQYF. In DNA, the CDR3 is TGTGCCAGCAGCCCCCGCGTCGGAAAACAAGAGACCCAGTACTTC.

This clone occurred once. The V gene is TRBV28, the J gene TRBJ2-7, with D maybe TRBD2 (5 bases). V dropped 2 bases and J dropped 2 bases, with 7 bases sitting between them. This CDR3 contains 13 residues. Germline CDR1 and CDR2: MDHEN and SYDVKM. The CDR3 bases are TGTGCCAGCAGTTTAGAGGGTACCTACGAGCAGTACTTC. Amino acids: CASSLEGTYEQYF. Full variable domain (remainder filled in from reference TRBV28 and TRBJ2-7): DVKVTQSSRYLVKRTGEKVFLECVQDMDHENMFWYRQDPGLGLRLIYFSYDVKMKEKGDIPEGYSVSREKKERFSLILESASTNQTSMYLCASSLEGTYEQYFGPGTRLTVT.

This rearrangement joins TRBV5-4 to TRBJ1-3; D gene ambiguous. The V end lost 3 bases, the J end lost 0 bases, and 4 bases lay between the germline ends. From germline, CDR1 is SGHNT and CDR2 YYREEE (reference sequence). This CDR3 has 13 residues. The CDR3 coding sequence is TGTGCCAGCAGCTCCCGCTCTGGAAACACCATATATTTT. Encoded protein: CASSSRSGNTIYF.

This clone was detected only a few times. V is TRBV28 and J is TRBJ1-5; D is unclear. Germline values: CDR1 MDHEN, CDR2 SYDVKM. Deletions cut 6 bases from V and 3 bases from J, with 9 bases between. This CDR3 region has 13 residues. The CDR3 nucleotides read TGTGCCAGCAGCACCTCAATCAATCAGCCCCAGCATTTT. This gives the protein CASSTSINQPQHF.

V and J are TRBV2 and TRBJ1-2; 11 nucleotides line up with TRBD1. CDR3 length equals 15 residues. Germline CDR1 SNHLY, CDR2 FYNNEI. V trimming: 6 bases; J trimming: 8 bases; junction bases outside the gene matches: 11. The CDR3 sequence is CASSLVGQGASGYTF. Written as DNA, the CDR3 is TGTGCCAGCAGCCTGGTAGGACAGGGGGCGAGCGGCTACACCTTC.

The rearrangement joins TRBV4-2 to TRBJ2-7; TRBD2 matches 7 bases. Germline loops: CDR1 LGHNA, CDR2 YNFKEQ. The trim removed 0 bases at V and 7 bases at J, leaving 9 bases unmatched. This CDR3 spans 15 amino acids. CDR3 loop: CASSQEPPPREEQYF. The CDR3 DNA is TGTGCCAGCAGCCAAGAACCCCCCCCGCGGGAGGAGCAGTACTTC.